The rows below give T cell receptor beta chains drawn from one sample of a study of shared clonotypes between healthy human individuals. Clones were read by immunoSEQ multiplex PCR, and TCRdb kept only the in-frame ones, dropping some. The sample carries millions of clones, 95% recorded once. Sequences were obtained from naive CD4+ T cells sorted from blood. Every receptor here comes from a man aged 18-30 years in good health. Each CDR3 is given with its conserved first and last residue. A D gene is named only where the DNA matches it firmly. The listing skips clone size in some rows; elsewhere it reads once, few, many or a size class.

D gene	V gene	clone size	J gene	CDR3 protein	CDR3 DNA
NA	TRBV19	NA	TRBJ1-6	CASSTAGTRRNSPLHF	TGTGCCAGTAGTACCGCTGGGACACGACGTAATTCACCCCTCCACTTT
TRBD2	TRBV6-5	NA	TRBJ2-7	CASSYGTSGSSYEQYF	TGTGCCAGCAGTTACGGGACTAGCGGTAGCTCCTACGAGCAGTACTTC
NA	TRBV6-5	NA	TRBJ2-5	CASRSSTKLAEYF	TGTGCCAGCCGCTCCTCGACAAAACTAGCAGAGTACTTC
TRBD2	TRBV6-1	NA	TRBJ2-7	CASRLTSGSYEQYF	TGTGCCAGCAGGCTGACTAGCGGCTCCTACGAGCAGTACTTC
NA	TRBV10-3	NA	TRBJ2-2	CAIRGGSGELFF	TGTGCCATCAGAGGGGGGTCCGGGGAGCTGTTTTTT
TRBD2	TRBV5-4	NA	TRBJ2-7	CASSLVVAGSYEQYF	TGTGCCAGCAGCTTGGTGGTAGCGGGGTCCTACGAGCAGTACTTC
NA	TRBV2	NA	TRBJ1-2	CASSLLTDYGYTF	TGTGCCAGCAGTCTCCTGACGGACTATGGCTACACCTTC
TRBD2	TRBV7-3	NA	TRBJ2-1	CASSPTSGGNEQFF	TGTGCCAGCAGCCCGACTAGCGGGGGAAATGAGCAGTTCTTC
TRBD1	TRBV30	NA	TRBJ1-5	CAWSGQGIQPQHF	TGTGCCTGGAGCGGACAGGGTATTCAGCCCCAGCATTTT
NA	TRBV11-2	NA	TRBJ2-3	CASSLRGSPSTDTQYF	TGTGCCAGCAGCTTAAGGGGGTCTCCTAGCACAGATACGCAGTATTTT
NA	TRBV28	NA	TRBJ2-7	CASSHQGREQYF	TGTGCCAGCAGTCACCAGGGGCGCGAGCAGTACTTC
TRBD2	TRBV14	once	TRBJ2-5	CASSRRLAGGLSQETQYF	TGTGCCAGCAGCCGGAGACTAGCGGGGGGGCTGTCTCAAGAGACCCAGTACTTC
NA	TRBV5-1	once	TRBJ2-2	CASSLAKAANTGELFF	TGCGCCAGCAGCTTGGCCAAAGCGGCGAACACCGGGGAGCTGTTTTTT
NA	TRBV28	NA	TRBJ2-4	CASSSPGLTVAKNIQYF	TGTGCCAGCAGTTCCCCGGGACTGACTGTAGCCAAAAACATTCAGTACTTC
NA	TRBV12-5	NA	TRBJ2-3	CASGLTGAGTQYF	TGTGCTAGTGGTTTGACGGGGGCCGGGACGCAGTATTTT
NA	TRBV7-2	NA	TRBJ1-2	CASSFPGAQGYTF	TGTGCCAGCAGCTTCCCGGGGGCGCAGGGCTACACCTTC
NA	TRBV28	NA	TRBJ2-1	CASSAWGEQFF	TGTGCCAGCAGTGCCTGGGGTGAGCAGTTCTTC
NA	TRBV6-5	NA	TRBJ2-3	CASSYSPRGDTQYF	TGTGCCAGCAGTTACTCGCCCCGGGGGGATACGCAGTATTTT
NA	TRBV30	NA	TRBJ1-2	CAWERLGGGGYTF	TGTGCCTGGGAGCGGCTCGGGGGTGGTGGCTACACCTTC
NA	TRBV21-1	NA	TRBJ2-3	CASNRGLAGETGTDTQYF	TGTGCCAGCAATCGGGGACTAGCGGGAGAAACCGGCACAGATACGCAGTATTTT
NA	TRBV30	many	TRBJ2-2	CAWSAGQNTGELFF	TGTGCCTGGAGTGCCGGACAGAACACCGGGGAGCTGTTTTTT
TRBD1	TRBV7-9	NA	TRBJ1-2	CASSLSDRVYYGYTF	TGTGCCAGCAGCTTAAGCGACAGGGTCTACTATGGCTACACCTTC
TRBD2	TRBV30	NA	TRBJ2-1	CAWSDRTSDEQFF	TGTGCCTGGAGTGATCGGACTAGCGATGAGCAGTTCTTC
NA	TRBV4-1	NA	TRBJ1-1	CASSRAPIIPTEAFF	TGCGCCAGCAGTCGGGCTCCTATTATTCCCACTGAAGCTTTCTTT
TRBD1	TRBV4-3	NA	TRBJ1-6	CASSQDPRTGSSPLHF	TGCGCCAGCAGCCAAGATCCGAGGACAGGGAGTTCACCCCTCCACTTT
NA	TRBV2	NA	TRBJ1-3	CASSEQGSGNTIYF	TGTGCCAGCAGTGAACAGGGGTCTGGAAACACCATATATTTT
TRBD1	TRBV6-5	NA	TRBJ1-2	CASSPGTGLGYTF	TGTGCCAGCAGCCCCGGGACAGGCCTAGGCTACACCTTC
TRBD2	TRBV7-9	NA	TRBJ2-2	CASSSTSGNTGELFF	TGTGCCAGCAGCTCCACTAGCGGGAACACCGGGGAGCTGTTTTTT
NA	TRBV11-3	NA	TRBJ2-2	CASSLDHWGGTGELFF	TGTGCCAGCAGCTTAGATCATTGGGGCGGCACCGGGGAGCTGTTTTTT
NA	TRBV4-1	NA	TRBJ1-2	CASSQPRGANYGYTF	TGCGCCAGCAGCCAACCTCGGGGAGCTAACTATGGCTACACCTTC
TRBD1	TRBV2	NA	TRBJ1-1	CASGQDRVAEAFF	TGTGCCAGCGGACAGGACAGAGTTGCTGAAGCTTTCTTT
TRBD1	TRBV10-3	NA	TRBJ2-3	CAISWTGDTDTQYF	TGTGCCATCAGTTGGACAGGAGACACAGATACGCAGTATTTT
NA	TRBV9	NA	TRBJ1-1	CASSEGQQGPAEAFF	TGTGCCAGCAGCGAAGGACAACAGGGTCCGGCTGAAGCTTTCTTT
NA	TRBV6-6	NA	TRBJ2-7	CASTQLGSSYEQYF	TGTGCCAGCACCCAGCTGGGAAGCTCCTACGAGCAGTACTTC
NA	TRBV7-9	many	TRBJ1-1	CASSPRPEAFF	TGTGCCAGCAGCCCCCGTCCTGAAGCTTTCTTT
TRBD1	TRBV19	NA	TRBJ1-5	CASSRQGNSNQPQHF	TGTGCCAGTAGTAGACAGGGGAATAGCAATCAGCCCCAGCATTTT
NA	TRBV9	once	TRBJ2-3	CASSVGGAPRDTQYF	TGTGCCAGCAGCGTAGGGGGGGCCCCAAGAGATACGCAGTATTTT
NA	TRBV11-2	NA	TRBJ2-1	CASSLDRSGRFF	TGTGCCAGCAGCTTAGATCGGTCTGGTAGGTTCTTC
NA	TRBV30	few	TRBJ1-2	CAWSVGGSYGYTF	TGTGCCTGGAGTGTAGGTGGCAGCTATGGCTACACCTTC
NA	TRBV12-5	NA	TRBJ2-5	CASGPDQQETQYF	TGTGCTAGTGGCCCGGACCAGCAAGAGACCCAGTACTTC
NA	TRBV7-8	NA	TRBJ2-3	CASSLFAGVRDTQYF	TGTGCCAGCAGCTTATTCGCCGGTGTCAGAGATACGCAGTATTTT
NA	TRBV9	NA	TRBJ2-1	CASSPGIARYNEQFF	TGTGCCAGCAGCCCTGGCATAGCACGGTACAATGAGCAGTTCTTC
NA	TRBV6-6	once	TRBJ2-7	CASSYGLQQVSYEQYF	TGTGCCAGCAGTTACGGCCTTCAGCAGGTCTCCTACGAGCAGTACTTC
NA	TRBV5-5	NA	TRBJ1-2	CASSQGVPAIRYTF	TGTGCCAGCAGCCAAGGGGTCCCCGCTATTCGCTACACCTTC
NA	TRBV7-9	NA	TRBJ1-1	CASSLQVDGPTEAFF	TGTGCCAGCAGCCTACAGGTAGACGGTCCCACTGAAGCTTTCTTT
TRBD1	TRBV7-8	NA	TRBJ1-5	CASSGTGGHQPQHF	TGTGCCAGCAGCGGGACAGGGGGCCATCAGCCCCAGCATTTT
NA	TRBV2	NA	TRBJ2-3	CASRRSPVGGSTDTQYF	TGTGCCAGCAGAAGATCACCCGTAGGGGGGAGCACAGATACGCAGTATTTT
TRBD1	TRBV5-1	NA	TRBJ2-2	CASRQGTTGELFF	TGCGCCAGTCGACAGGGAACCACCGGGGAGCTGTTTTTT
NA	TRBV28	NA	TRBJ1-2	CASSPLRGRNNYGYTF	TGTGCCAGCAGTCCCCTACGGGGCAGAAACAACTATGGCTACACCTTC
TRBD2	TRBV6-1	NA	TRBJ2-7	CASTGTRTYEQYF	TGTGCCAGCACTGGGACTAGAACCTACGAGCAGTACTTC
TRBD1	TRBV10-3	NA	TRBJ2-7	CAISERTGGYEQYF	TGTGCCATCAGTGAGAGGACAGGGGGCTACGAGCAGTACTTC
TRBD2	TRBV6-1	NA	TRBJ2-1	CASNPTSGSINEQFF	TGTGCCAGCAATCCGACTAGCGGGAGTATCAATGAGCAGTTCTTC
TRBD1	TRBV27	NA	TRBJ1-2	CASSLKGAGYGYTF	TGTGCCAGCAGTTTAAAGGGGGCCGGATATGGCTACACCTTC
TRBD1	TRBV5-1	NA	TRBJ2-7	CASSLDRGIYEQYF	TGCGCCAGCAGCCTCGACAGGGGAATCTACGAGCAGTACTTC